The 31 T cell receptor beta chains presented below share a single source sample, sequenced in a study of cytomegalovirus exposure and HLA in healthy donors. It was with 60 Vbeta and 13 Jbeta primers that the PCR ran. Repertoires were generated with immunoSEQ multiplex PCR, while TCRdb's copy carries only in-frame clones and drops some. Of 160,000 or so clones in the sample, under 85% were seen once. Sequenced input: PBMCs. The source is a human donor in good health.

The chain is built from TRBV30 and TRBJ1-2, with 7 nucleotides matching TRBD1. The J segment lost 5 bases and the V segment lost 3 bases, leaving 3 bases of the junction unmatched. The CDR3 is 12 residues long. Germline V gene lookup returns CDR1 GTSNPN and CDR2 SVGIG (reference sequence). In DNA form, the CDR3 reads TGTGCCTGGAGCGGACAGGTTTATGGCTACACCTTC. It codes for CAWSGQVYGYTF.

V is TRBV7-8 and J is TRBJ2-4; 8 positions match TRBD2. V lost 1 base and J lost 7; bases outside the gene matches: 3. Germline V gene data show CDR1 as SGHVS and CDR2 as FQNEAQ. The CDR3 sequence is 14 residues long. CDR3 DNA sequence: TGTGCCAGCAGCTTAGTACGGGGGGGGAACATTCAGTACTTC. The encoded protein is CASSLVRGGNIQYF.

Here the CDR3 DNA reads TGTGCCAGCAGCCCGGGTGGGTTGAATCAGCCCCAGCATTTT. It codes for CASSPGGLNQPQHF. The rearrangement links TRBV7-9 to TRBJ1-5; the D is unclear. Germline CDR1 and CDR2: SEHNR and FQNEAQ (reference sequence). Trimming pared 5 bases from V and 4 bases from J, leaving 12 bases between. The CDR3 is 14 amino acids.

This clone came up once. This chain uses TRBV7-6 with TRBJ1-2; 7 bases fit TRBD1. Germline trimming cut 1 base from V and 4 bases from J; bases unmatched to any gene: 12. CDR1 SGHVS and CDR2 FNYEAQ come from the germline V gene. The CDR3 runs to 17 residues. DNA of the CDR3: TGTGCCAGCAGCTTAGATTCTGGCAGGGGGATTCTCTATGGCTACACCTTC. Protein product: CASSLDSGRGILYGYTF. The full variable domain, completed using reference TRBV7-6 and TRBJ1-2, is GAGVSQSPRYKVTKRGQDVALRCDPISGHVSLYWYRQALGQGPEFLTYFNYEAQQDKSGLPNDRFSAERPEGSISTLTIQRTEQRDSAMYRCASSLDSGRGILYGYTFGSGTRLTVV.

The chain combines TRBV6-5 with TRBJ1-2, with 10 bases matching TRBD1. CDR3 size: 15 residues. Germline CDR1 MNHEY, CDR2 SVGAGI. The J segment lost 7 bases and the V segment lost 5 bases, leaving 10 bases of the junction unmatched. CDR3 loop: CASSPISGQGFGYTF. CDR3 DNA: TGTGCCAGCAGTCCAATTTCGGGACAGGGGTTTGGCTACACCTTC.

V usage is TRBV19 and J usage is TRBJ1-2; D is undetermined. Trimming left V 1 base short and J 4 bases short, with 7 bases between. Germline-derived CDR1 and CDR2 are LNHDA and SQIVND (reference sequence). The length of the CDR3 is 13 residues. In DNA, the CDR3 is TGTGCCAGTAGTATAGCCGAGCCCTATGGCTACACCTTC. Translating gives CASSIAEPYGYTF.

The DNA of the CDR3 is TGCGCCAGCCGGCGGGACAGGGAAATCGGCGAGCAGTACTTC. Protein sequence: CASRRDREIGEQYF. The V and J genes are TRBV10-2 and TRBJ2-7; 9 bases align to TRBD1. Looked up from germline, CDR1 is WSHSY and CDR2 is SAAADI. The CDR3 sequence is 14 residues long. V gave up 8 bases and J gave up 6 bases; unmatched junction bases: 11.

The gene calls are TRBV7-8 and TRBJ2-1; 12 bases are a match to TRBD2. Germline CDR1 SGHVS, CDR2 FQNEAQ. The CDR3 is 18 amino acids. Losses at the gene ends were 7 bases for V and 1 base for J; bases not matched to a gene: 11. The CDR3 DNA follows: TGTGCCAGCACCCTCGGACTAGCGGGGTCCCGGTCCTACAATGAGCAGTTCTTC. Translating gives CASTLGLAGSRSYNEQFF.

The V gene is TRBV27, the J gene TRBJ2-7; D might be TRBD1 (5 bases). Germline V gene lookup returns CDR1 MNHEY and CDR2 SMNVEV (reference sequence). The CDR3 runs 19 residues. The V end lost 11 bases, the J end lost 2 bases, and 34 bases lay between the germline ends. CDR3 in amino acids: CASQQYLGNVQGNTYEQYF. Written as DNA, the CDR3 is TGTGCCTCACAGCAGTACCTAGGAAACGTTCAGGGTAATACCTACGAGCAGTACTTC.

The genes are TRBV30 and TRBJ2-5; TRBD2 aligns across 14 bases. The V gene's germline CDR1 is GTSNPN and CDR2 SVGIG (reference sequence). The V gene end was trimmed by 0 bases and the J gene end by 4 bases; junction bases not matched to a gene: 7. This CDR3 has 17 amino acids. DNA of the CDR3: TGTGCCTGGAGTGTGACTAGCGGGGGGGCGGTTGGAGAGACCCAGTACTTC. Amino acid sequence: CAWSVTSGGAVGETQYF.

The V call is TRBV9, the J call TRBJ2-5, with unresolved D. The CDR3 contains 14 residues. Between the trimmed V and J ends, which lost 0 bases and 1 base, there was a span of 7 bases. In germline, CDR1 is SGDLS, CDR2 YYNGEE. Written as DNA, the CDR3 is TGTGCCAGCAGCGTAGGGGCTACCCAAGAGACCCAGTACTTC. It codes for CASSVGATQETQYF.

About this clone itself: Other nucleotide sequences in the sample specify the same CDR3. This chain uses TRBV9 with TRBJ1-1, with a weak D call TRBD1 (5 bases). This CDR3 region has 13 residues. CDR1 and CDR2 from the germline V gene are SGDLS and YYNGEE. Trimming removed 0 bases from V and 5 bases from J, with 8 bases in between. The CDR3 here is CASSVVRGTEAFF. The CDR3 DNA follows: TGTGCCAGCAGCGTAGTTAGGGGTACTGAAGCTTTCTTT.

This chain uses TRBV6-5 with TRBJ2-5, with TRBD1 identical over 7 bases. The CDR3 is made up of 12 amino acids. The germline V gene has CDR1 MNHEY and CDR2 SVGAGI. Trimming removed 6 bases from V and 5 bases from J; junction bases left unmatched: 3. In DNA, the CDR3 is TGTGCCAGCAGGGACAGGATGGAGACCCAGTACTTC. Amino acids: CASRDRMETQYF.

Only one count was recorded for this clone. The chain is built from TRBV18 and TRBJ1-1; unclear D gene. Germline CDR1 is KGHSH and CDR2 is LQKENI. Between the trimmed V and J ends, which lost 3 bases and 0 bases, there was a span of 5 bases. This CDR3 has 13 residues. The CDR3 nucleotides are TGTGCCAGCTCACCCGGGATGAACACTGAAGCTTTCTTT. This translates into CASSPGMNTEAFF.

The rearrangement uses TRBV5-6 and TRBJ2-1; 10 bases align to TRBD2. The germline V gene has CDR1 SGHDT and CDR2 YYEEEE. V shed 4 bases, J shed 7 bases, and the junction held 8 bases outside the gene matches. The CDR3 has 15 residues. CDR3: CASSPSGGAWNEQFF. Written as DNA, the CDR3 is TGTGCCAGCAGCCCAAGCGGGGGGGCCTGGAATGAGCAGTTCTTC. The entire variable domain, with the rest obtained from reference TRBV5-6 and TRBJ2-1, is as follows: DAGVTQSPTHLIKTRGQQVTLRCSPKSGHDTVSWYQQALGQGPQFIFQYYEEEERQRGNFPDRFSGHQFPNYSSELNVNALLLGDSALYLCASSPSGGAWNEQFFGPGTRLTVL.

The chain employs TRBV6-1 and TRBJ2-7, with 7 bases matching TRBD1. J was trimmed by 6 bases and V by 8 bases; bases with no gene match: 10. Germline V gene sequence: CDR1 MNHNS, CDR2 SASEGT. The CDR3 is 13 residues long. The CDR3 DNA reads TGTGCCAGCGCGGGTGGACAGGCGCGCGAGCAGTACTTC. This encodes CASAGGQAREQYF.

The chain joins TRBV29-1 to TRBJ1-1; TRBD1 matches 7 bases. This CDR3 contains 15 residues. V gave up 8 bases and J gave up 5 bases; unmatched junction bases: 17. CDR1 and CDR2 (germline): SQVTM, ANQGSEA. The CDR3 sequence is CSSAEQGLILTEAFF. In DNA, the CDR3 is TGCAGCTCGGCGGAACAGGGGTTGATCTTGACTGAAGCTTTCTTT.

The V and J genes are TRBV6-5 and TRBJ1-2; a weak D match, TRBD1 (6 bases). The CDR3 consists of 14 residues. Trimming cost V 3 bases and J 8 bases, with 16 bases left between them. CDR1 MNHEY and CDR2 SVGAGI come from the germline V gene. As DNA, the CDR3 is TGTGCCAGCAGTTATCGGGTCAGGGGCAGCGGCTACACCTTC. It is translated as CASSYRVRGSGYTF.

J is TRBJ1-2 and V is TRBV4-1; possible D gene TRBD1, 6 bases. Germline CDR1 MGHRA, CDR2 YSYEKL. V lost 1 base to trimming and J lost 10 bases, with 13 bases between them. This CDR3 region has 13 residues. CDR3 in DNA: TGCGCCAGCAGCCAAGCACAGGGATACGCCTACACCTTC. It yields the protein CASSQAQGYAYTF.

The chain is built from TRBV7-9 and TRBJ1-1, with a weak D call TRBD1 (5 bases). Trimming pared 4 bases from V and 1 base from J, leaving 10 bases between. CDR3 length: 14 amino acids. The germline CDR1 and CDR2 sequences are SEHNR and FQNEAQ (reference sequence). The CDR3 coding sequence is TGTGCCAGCAGCTCGACAGAAACGAACACTGAAGCTTTCTTT. Its translation is CASSSTETNTEAFF.

The chain couples TRBV14 to TRBJ2-7, with D possibly TRBD2 on 6 matching bases. The CDR3 is made up of 14 amino acids. Germline V lookup: CDR1 SGHDN, CDR2 FVKESK. V was trimmed by 1 base and J by 4 bases, leaving 11 bases between them. CDR3 bases: TGTGCCAGCAGCCAAGGGGCAGGGAGGTACGAGCAGTACTTC. Translation gives CASSQGAGRYEQYF.

This clone appeared a few times. Written as DNA, the CDR3 is TGTGCCAGCAGCTTATCGAGCTCCTATAATTCACCCCTCCACTTT. Its protein is CASSLSSSYNSPLHF. This sequence joins TRBV11-2 and TRBJ1-6; unclear D gene. The V gene lost 2 bases and the J gene lost 0 bases, with 5 bases spanning the gap. Germline CDR1 SGHAT, CDR2 FQNNGV. The CDR3 is made up of 15 amino acids.

This clone appeared a few times. The chain recombines TRBV6-5 with TRBJ1-3; D remains unclear. Germline V gene data show CDR1 as MNHEY and CDR2 as SVGAGI. The V and J ends lost 0 bases and 0 bases respectively, with 6 bases between them. This CDR3 comprises 15 residues. The CDR3 DNA sequence: TGTGCCAGCAGTTACTCTGTCAGCTCTGGAAACACCATATATTTT. This gives the protein CASSYSVSSGNTIYF.

The chain recombines TRBV5-6 with TRBJ2-7, with D unclear. Trimming shortened V by 1 base and J by 4 bases, and 6 bases separated the two germline ends. The germline V gene encodes CDR1 SGHDT and CDR2 YYEEEE. The CDR3 extends over 12 amino acids. The CDR3 sequence: CASSLSAYEQYF. DNA for the CDR3: TGTGCCAGCAGCTTGTCAGCGTACGAGCAGTACTTC.

V usage is TRBV19 and J usage is TRBJ1-2; 9 nucleotides line up with TRBD1. Germline lookup yields CDR1 LNHDA and CDR2 SQIVND (reference sequence). The CDR3 runs to 13 residues. The V segment lost 5 bases and the J segment 7 bases; nucleotides outside the gene matches: 5. The CDR3 bases are TGTGCCAGTAGTCCAGGGACAGGGAGTGGCTACACCTTC. Amino acid sequence: CASSPGTGSGYTF.

This rearrangement joins TRBV9 to TRBJ2-1, with a possible D match to TRBD1 (6 bases). V was cut by 2 bases and J by 4 bases, with 13 bases left in between. This CDR3 has 15 residues. The germline gives CDR1 SGDLS, CDR2 YYNGEE. As DNA, the CDR3 is TGTGCCAGCAGCGTCACAGGGTACCAGTACAATGAGCAGTTCTTC. Translated, it gives CASSVTGYQYNEQFF.

The J gene is TRBJ2-3, the V gene TRBV9, with 10 bases aligning to TRBD2. Germline CDR1 SGDLS, CDR2 YYNGEE. The CDR3 extends over 16 amino acids. V was clipped by 3 bases and J by 2 bases; unmatched bases: 6. The CDR3 loop reads CASSELAGANTDTQYF. The CDR3 DNA is TGTGCCAGCAGCGAGCTAGCGGGGGCCAACACAGATACGCAGTATTTT.

The rearrangement uses TRBV29-1 and TRBJ2-5, with a tentative D call TRBD1 (6 bases). In germline, CDR1 is SQVTM, CDR2 ANQGSEA. Deletions cut 7 bases from V and 4 bases from J, with 16 bases between. The CDR3 contains 13 residues. The CDR3 is CSARQERGETQYF. In DNA, the CDR3 is TGCAGCGCCCGACAGGAACGGGGAGAGACCCAGTACTTC.

The CDR3, as DNA: TGTGCCAGCAGCATGGACGGGGGAACCGGGGAGCTGTTTTTT. Its protein product is CASSMDGGTGELFF. The V gene is TRBV7-9, the J gene TRBJ2-2, with D maybe TRBD2 (6 bases). Trimming removed 5 bases at V and 5 bases at J, with 12 bases between. Germline-derived CDR1 and CDR2 are SEHNR and FQNEAQ (reference sequence). The CDR3 spans 14 residues.

The gene calls are TRBV30 and TRBJ2-7, with a possible D match to TRBD2 (6 bases). CDR3 length: 13 residues. Trimming took 1 base from V and 4 from J, leaving 11 bases between them. Germline-derived CDR1 and CDR2 are GTSNPN and SVGIG (reference sequence). The CDR3 DNA follows: TGTGCCTGGAGTGGTCCTGGGGGGTACGAGCAGTACTTC. This encodes CAWSGPGGYEQYF.

The rearrangement uses TRBV4-1 and TRBJ1-2; 9 positions match TRBD1. The CDR3 has 15 residues. CDR1 is MGHRA, CDR2 YSYEKL, per germline. J gave up 2 bases and V 1 base, and 2 bases lay outside the gene matches. CDR3 sequence: CASSQGQGENYGYTF. CDR3 coding DNA: TGCGCCAGCAGCCAAGGACAGGGGGAGAACTATGGCTACACCTTC.